Listed here are 19 T cell receptor beta chains from one sample, sequenced in a study of T cell clonality in common variable immunodeficiency. The table came from immunoSEQ multiplex PCR; TCRdb's copy has only in-frame clones and leaves some out. The sample yields fewer than 65,000 clones, without any singletons. What was sequenced was peripheral blood mononuclear cells. These receptor sequences come from a person aged 18 to 75 in good health.

This clone has ten or more counts. The read ends 3 residues shy of where the CDR3 ends; the end is completed using the germline J gene. The genes are TRBV7-3 and TRBJ2-2; a possible D gene is TRBD1 (6 bases). The V end was cut by 3 bases, the J end by 2 bases, with 13 bases between. The CDR3 is 16 amino acids. CDR1 and CDR2 from the germline V gene are SGHTA and FQGTGA. Partial CDR3 DNA: TGTGCCAGCAGCTTGGACAGTTCACTTAACACCGGGGAG. Translated, it gives CASSLDSSLNTGE. The whole CDR3 sequence reads CASSLDSSLNTGELFF.

This clone was counted many times. The CDR3 end falls 3 residues outside the read, so it is completed with the germline J gene. The rearrangement links TRBV6-2 or TRBV6-3 to TRBJ2-5; D is unclear. V gave up 11 bases and J gave up 5 bases, with 6 bases separating them. CDR3 size: 9 residues. Germline CDR1 is MNHEY and CDR2 is SVGEGT. The CDR3 protein is CAAGETQYF. The sequenced part of the CDR3 DNA is TGTGCCGCTGGCGAGACC.

Only a few counts were recorded for this clone. Read sequence stops 3 residues before the CDR3 end, and the germline J gene provides the missing end. This chain joins TRBV7-6 and TRBJ2-5; D is unresolved. V lost 6 bases and J 4 bases, leaving 12 bases between the germline ends. This CDR3 has 13 amino acids. Germline V lookup: CDR1 SGHVS, CDR2 FNYEAQ. The CDR3 DNA, read in part, is TGTGCCAGCAGTTCCATCACTCTAGAGACC. Translating gives CASSSITLET. The CDR3 in full is CASSSITLETQYF.

This clone was seen ten or more times. The read stops 3 residues short of the end of the CDR3; the missing end is completed from the germline J gene. The chain is built from TRBV19 and TRBJ2-1, with D possibly matching TRBD1 (6 bases). Germline values: CDR1 LNHDA, CDR2 SQIVND (reference sequence). The CDR3 spans 13 residues. The ends were cut back, 2 bases at V and 9 bases at J, with 11 bases in the middle. CDR3: CASSINRVAEQFF. Incomplete CDR3 DNA: TGTGCCAGTAGTATAAACAGGGTAGCTGAG.

This clone was detected ten times or more. The read terminates 3 residues ahead of where the CDR3 ends, so the germline J gene completes it. V and J are TRBV2 and TRBJ2-3; 7 bases fit TRBD1. The junction had 8 bases not matched to a gene; V was cut back by 6 bases and J by 2 bases. CDR1 and CDR2 (germline): SNHLY, FYNNEI. The CDR3 is made up of 15 amino acids. The CDR3 sequence is CASRPTGVSTDTQYF. The covered CDR3 bases are TGTGCCAGCAGGCCTACAGGGGTCTCCACAGATACG.

This clone has a count of ten or more. CDR3 bases read: TGTGCCAGCAGTGAACAGGGGATTGAA. Translated: CASSEQGIE. The CDR3 as a whole reads CASSEQGIEAFF. The chain combines TRBV2 with TRBJ1-1; TRBD1 might be the D (6 bases). The CDR3 is cut off 3 residues early in the read; its end comes from the germline J gene. V gave up 2 bases and J gave up 7 bases, with 8 bases separating them. The CDR3 totals 12 residues. CDR1 and CDR2 (germline): SNHLY, FYNNEI.

In its sample, this clone was seen many times. The observed sequence ends 3 residues before the CDR3 terminus, with the missing tail filled in from the germline J gene. This chain connects TRBV7-2 to TRBJ1-6, with D maybe TRBD1 (6 bases). Trimming removed 5 bases at V and 9 bases at J, with 11 bases between. This CDR3 contains 13 residues. Germline CDR1 reads SGHTA; CDR2 reads FQGNSA. The CDR3 region is CASSRDIFSPLHF. The CDR3 bases that were read are TGTGCCAGCAGCCGGGACATATTTTCACCC.

There are many counts of this clone. The CDR3 end lies 3 residues beyond the end of the read and is filled in from the germline J gene. The V and J genes are TRBV5-1 and TRBJ2-2, with D maybe TRBD1 (5 bases). V lost 4 bases, J lost 5 bases, and 9 bases lay in between. The CDR3 runs 13 residues. Germline assignment: CDR1 SGHRS and CDR2 YFSETQ. The CDR3 region is CASSGAGTGELFF. The part of the CDR3 DNA that was read is TGCGCCAGCAGCGGGGCAGGTACCGGGGAG.

This clone was seen repeatedly, ten times or more. The read terminates 3 residues before the CDR3 end, so the remaining end is supplied by the germline J gene. V and J are TRBV19 and TRBJ1-2; weak D call: TRBD1 (6 bases). CDR1 and CDR2 (germline): LNHDA, SQIVND (reference sequence). This CDR3 spans 12 amino acids. CDR3 amino acids: CASSITRGGYTF. CDR3 DNA (partial): TGTGCCAGTAGTATAACCAGGGGAGGC.

This clone appeared many times. Sequence at one end of the junction differs from germline and may be a read error. The observed sequence ends 3 residues before the CDR3 terminus, with the missing tail filled in from the germline J gene. The chain couples TRBV9 to TRBJ1-3; D is perhaps TRBD1 (6 bases). The germline CDR1 and CDR2 sequences are SGDLS and YYNGEE. The CDR3 has 17 amino acids. CDR3 bases read: TGTGCCAGCAGCGTAGATGGGACACGGCTCTCTGGAAACACA. Translated, it gives CASSVDGTRLSGNT. The entire CDR3 protein is CASSVDGTRLSGNTIYF.

This clone has at least ten counts. The read ends 3 residues shy of where the CDR3 ends; the end is completed using the germline J gene. The V call is TRBV20-1, the J call TRBJ1-1; D may be TRBD1 (5 bases). V was shortened by 4 bases and J by 0 bases, with 12 bases between the two germline ends. This CDR3 has 14 amino acids. In germline, CDR1 is DFQATT, CDR2 SNEGSKA (reference sequence). The CDR3 DNA, read in part, is TGCAGTGCTACCTTTGGGGGGATGAACACTGAA. Translated, it gives CSATFGGMNTE. The full CDR3 is CSATFGGMNTEAFF.

This clone was counted ten times or more. The read gets to within 3 residues of the CDR3 end, and the germline J gene fills in the rest. The rearrangement links TRBV5-1 to TRBJ2-5; D possibly corresponds to TRBD2 (5 bases). This CDR3 spans 14 amino acids. CDR1 and CDR2 (germline): SGHRS, YFSETQ. Trimming shortened V by 0 bases and J by 2 bases, and 8 bases separated the two germline ends. The CDR3 loop reads CASSLAGEQETQYF. Incomplete CDR3 DNA: TGCGCCAGCAGCTTGGCCGGGGAGCAAGAGACC.

This clone was counted at least ten times. The read comes to an end 3 residues before the CDR3 does, leaving the germline J gene to fill in the end. The gene calls are TRBV20-1 and TRBJ1-1, with D possibly being TRBD1 (5 bases). The ends were cut back, 1 base at V and 3 bases at J, with 6 bases in the middle. CDR1 is DFQATT and CDR2 is SNEGSKA in the germline V gene (reference sequence). CDR3 length equals 12 residues. Partial CDR3 DNA: TGCAGTGCTAGAGTGACAGACACTGAA. It yields the protein CSARVTDTE. The whole CDR3 is CSARVTDTEAFF.

This clone has a count of ten or more. The junction does not match germline at one end; this may be a read error. The read falls 3 residues short of the CDR3 end, and the missing part is taken from the germline J gene. Other nucleotide sequences from this sample produce the same CDR3. The chain is built from TRBV5-4 and TRBJ1-3; 10 positions agree with TRBD1. Per the germline V gene, CDR1 is SGHNT and CDR2 is YYREEE (reference sequence). The CDR3 has 15 amino acids. Incomplete CDR3 DNA: TGTGCCAGCAGCTTCCCCGGGACAGGGGACAACACA. Protein: CASSFPGTGDNT. The entire CDR3 sequence reads CASSFPGTGDNTIYF. Variable domain in full (rest from reference TRBV5-4 and TRBJ1-3): ETGVTQSPTHLIKTRGQQVTLRCSSQSGHNTVSWYQQALGQGPQFIFQYYREEENGRGNFPPRFSGLQFPNYSSELNVNALELDDSALYLCASSFPGTGDNTIYFGEGSWLTVV.

The sample holds many counts of this clone. The DNA read from the CDR3 is TGTGCCAGCAGTTACTCCCCCGGGGTACCC. Protein sequence: CASSYSPGVP. The CDR3 reads in full as CASSYSPGVPLHF. The chain is built from TRBV6-2 or TRBV6-3 and TRBJ1-6; D gene unclear. The read terminates 3 residues before the CDR3 end, so the remaining end is supplied by the germline J gene. Germline values: CDR1 MNHEY, CDR2 SVGEGT. The V end lost 0 bases, the J end lost 12 bases, and 9 bases lay between the germline ends. This CDR3 is built from 13 residues.

This clone was counted at least ten times. The read gets to within 3 residues of the CDR3 end, and the germline J gene fills in the rest. J is TRBJ1-6 and V is TRBV20-1; D perhaps matches TRBD1 (5 bases). Per the germline V gene, CDR1 is DFQATT and CDR2 is SNEGSKA (reference sequence). The CDR3 has 12 amino acids. V was pared by 3 bases and J by 8 bases, with 8 bases between. This chain's CDR3 is CSARGPDSPLHF. The sequenced CDR3 bases are TGCAGTGCTAGGGGGCCCGATTCACCC.

This clone was seen many times. CDR3: CAWSAGGGGKLFF. CDR3 DNA (partial): TGTGCCTGGAGTGCAGGGGGCGGGGGAAAG. V gene TRBV30 combines with J gene TRBJ2-2, with D perhaps TRBD1 (8 bases). The observed sequence ends 3 residues before the CDR3 terminus, with the missing tail filled in from the germline J gene. CDR3 length equals 13 residues. Germline values: CDR1 GTSNPN, CDR2 SVGIG (reference sequence). Looking up the rest from reference TRBV30 and TRBJ2-2 gives the full variable domain: SQTIHQWPATLVQPVGSPLSLECTVEGTSNPNLYWYRQAAGRGLQLLFYSVGIGQISSEVPQNLSASRPQDRQFILSSKKLLLSDSGFYLCAWSAGGGGKLFFGEGSRLTVL.

Comments on this clone: The read stops 3 residues short of the end of the CDR3; the missing end is completed from the germline J gene. The chain carries TRBV4-2 and TRBJ2-7; D not certain. Germline CDR1 reads LGHNA; CDR2 reads YNFKEQ. The V end was cut by 0 bases, the J end by 2 bases, with 11 bases between. This CDR3 comprises 15 residues. The sequenced CDR3 bases are TGTGCCAGCAGCCAAGAAGCGACGATTCCCTACGAG. Translation gives CASSQEATIPYE. The whole CDR3 region reads CASSQEATIPYEQYF.

Many counts were recorded for this clone. The read comes to an end 3 residues before the CDR3 does, leaving the germline J gene to fill in the end. V usage is TRBV9 and J usage is TRBJ2-1, with 12 bases matching TRBD2. CDR1 and CDR2 from the germline V gene are SGDLS and YYNGEE. The J segment lost 0 bases and the V segment lost 6 bases, leaving 10 bases of the junction unmatched. CDR3 size: 18 residues. Here the CDR3 reads CASTLGLAGGPSYNEQFF. The part of the CDR3 DNA that was read is TGTGCCAGCACCTTAGGGCTAGCGGGAGGGCCCTCCTACAATGAG.